This TCR beta chain was captured by sequencing in a study of T cell responses to AZD1222 COVID-19 vaccine. Study-level information: Timing groups of about 4 and about 12 weeks for second doses were pooled. General study points: Donors were largely white British and mainly female; clonal diversity was possibly underestimated. Dominant at 160-218 and 743-854, vaccine-associated CD4 TCRs also spanned spike.

The data were produced by immunoSEQ multiplex PCR, yet TCRdb's version contains in-frame clones alone and is incomplete. The table has about 130,000 clones, 84% seen once. V lost 5 bases to trimming and J lost 1 base, with 12 bases between them. Germline CDR1 and CDR2: SGHAT and FQNNGV. The CDR3 length is 15 residues. On this clone itself: Its antigen is unidentified.

The genes are TRBV11-2 and TRBJ1-3; D is unclear. This clonotype was obtained from an adult in good health. Source: peripheral blood, taken on day 0 of AZD1222 vaccination. The CDR3 DNA reads as TGTGCCAGCAGCCCTTCCACTCGGTCTGGAAACACCATATATTTT. It codes for CASSPSTRSGNTIYF.